The T cell receptor (beta chain) described here comes from a study of T cell responses to AZD1222 COVID-19 vaccine. Study findings and constraints: White British donors predominated, females outnumbered males, and clonal diversity was possibly underestimated.

Assay used: immunoSEQ multiplex PCR; TCRdb lists only in-frame clones, some missing. This sample has about 140,000 clones, with approximately 89% found just once. Note on this clone: The antigen remains undetermined.

CDR1 MNHEY and CDR2 SVGAGI come from the germline V gene. The CDR3 contains 16 residues. V lost 2 bases and J 0 bases, leaving 11 bases between the germline ends. The clonotype comes from an adult in good health. J is TRBJ1-3 and V is TRBV6-5, with unresolved D. This specimen was peripheral blood, taken on day 0 of AZD1222 vaccination. Here the CDR3 DNA reads TGTGCCAGCAGTTACGGCAGAGAAGCCTCTGGAAACACCATATATTTT. Protein sequence: CASSYGREASGNTIYF.